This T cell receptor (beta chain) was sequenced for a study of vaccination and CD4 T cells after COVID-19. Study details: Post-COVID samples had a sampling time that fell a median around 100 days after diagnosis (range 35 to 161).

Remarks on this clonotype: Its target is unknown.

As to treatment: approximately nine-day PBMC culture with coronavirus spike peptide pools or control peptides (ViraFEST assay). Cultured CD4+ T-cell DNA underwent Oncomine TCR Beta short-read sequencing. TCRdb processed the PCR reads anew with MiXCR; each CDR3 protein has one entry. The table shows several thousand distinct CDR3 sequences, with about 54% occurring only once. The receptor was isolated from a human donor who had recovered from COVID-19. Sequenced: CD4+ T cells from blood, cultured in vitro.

CDR3 nucleotides: TGTGCCACCAGTGATATACCTACTAGCGGGAGAATCAACGAGCAGTACTTC. It specifies CATSDIPTSGRINEQYF. This sequence joins TRBV24-1 and TRBJ2-7; 11 bases map to TRBD2. The CDR3 loop spans 17 amino acids. V lost 3 bases and J lost 5; bases outside the gene matches: 11. Germline CDR1 and CDR2: KGHDR and SFDVKD.